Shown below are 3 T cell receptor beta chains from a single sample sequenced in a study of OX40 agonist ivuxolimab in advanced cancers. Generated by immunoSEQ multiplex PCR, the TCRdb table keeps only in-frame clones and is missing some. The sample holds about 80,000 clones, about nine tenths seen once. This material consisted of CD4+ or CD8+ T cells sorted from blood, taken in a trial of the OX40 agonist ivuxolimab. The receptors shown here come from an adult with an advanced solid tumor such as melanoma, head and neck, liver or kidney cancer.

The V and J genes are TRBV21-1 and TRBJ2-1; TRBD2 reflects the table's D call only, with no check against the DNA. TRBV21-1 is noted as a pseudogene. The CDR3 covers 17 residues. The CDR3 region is CASSKGTSGRDYNEQFF. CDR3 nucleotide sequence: TGTGCCAGCAGCAAGGGGACTAGCGGGAGGGACTACAATGAGCAGTTCTTC.

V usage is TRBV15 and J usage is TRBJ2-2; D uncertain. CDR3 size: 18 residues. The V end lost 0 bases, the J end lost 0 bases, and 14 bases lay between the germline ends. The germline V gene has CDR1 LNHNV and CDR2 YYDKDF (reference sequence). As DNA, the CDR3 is TGTGCCACCAGCAGAGATACAGACCCTTCGACGAACACCGGGGAGCTGTTTTTT. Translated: CATSRDTDPSTNTGELFF.

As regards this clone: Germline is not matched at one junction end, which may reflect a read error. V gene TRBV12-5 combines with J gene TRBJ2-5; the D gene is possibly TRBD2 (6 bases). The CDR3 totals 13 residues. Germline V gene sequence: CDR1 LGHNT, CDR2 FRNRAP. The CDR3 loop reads CASGAGLKESQYF. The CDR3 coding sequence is TGTGCTAGTGGCGCGGGACTCAAAGAGAGCCAGTACTTC.